These T cell receptor beta chains were read from a single sample in a study of T cells in localized non-small cell lung cancer. The table came from immunoSEQ multiplex PCR; TCRdb's copy has only in-frame clones and leaves some out. This table has about 24,000 clones, roughly nine tenths appearing once. The sample was peripheral blood, taken before any cancer treatment. All receptors derive from a woman aged 35 to 75 with stage I lung adenocarcinoma. Each CDR3 is given with its conserved first and last residue. Fields, in order: V gene, clone size, CDR3 length, D gene, J gene, CDR3 protein, CDR3 DNA. The D gene is left open where the match is weak. Clone size is shown for a subset of rows, as once, few, many or a class of expanded clone.

TRBV28	-	13	-	TRBJ1-5	CASSLDGNQPQHF	TGTGCCAGCAGTTTGGACGGAAATCAGCCCCAGCATTTT
TRBV18	-	13	TRBD1	TRBJ2-7	CASSPGTGVEQYF	TGTGCCAGCTCGCCCGGGACAGGGGTCGAGCAGTACTTC
TRBV7-9	few	14	-	TRBJ2-7	CASSPPAGIHEQYF	TGTGCCAGCAGCCCGCCGGCAGGGATCCACGAGCAGTACTTC
TRBV7-8	-	15	TRBD2	TRBJ2-1	CASSPSGGVRGEQFF	TGTGCCAGCAGCCCTTCGGGGGGAGTGCGGGGTGAGCAGTTCTTC
TRBV29-1	once	12	-	TRBJ1-5	CSVGTGNQPQHF	TGCAGCGTTGGGACAGGCAATCAGCCCCAGCATTTT
TRBV5-6	-	14	-	TRBJ1-5	CASSLAGGDQPQHF	TGTGCCAGCAGCTTGGCCGGGGGGGATCAGCCCCAGCATTTT
TRBV7-2	-	13	-	TRBJ2-1	CASSLGAKNEQFF	TGTGCCAGCAGCTTAGGTGCCAAGAATGAGCAGTTCTTC
TRBV28	-	13	-	TRBJ1-2	CASSLLSFYGYTF	TGTGCCAGCAGTTTACTCTCTTTTTATGGCTACACCTTC
TRBV28	-	12	-	TRBJ1-1	CASSDRNTEAFF	TGTGCCAGCAGCGACAGGAACACTGAAGCTTTCTTT
TRBV5-6	-	14	-	TRBJ1-1	CASRSPVGNTEAFF	TGTGCCAGCAGAAGCCCTGTGGGCAACACTGAAGCTTTCTTT
TRBV5-1	-	16	-	TRBJ1-5	CASSPAGGRGNQPQHF	TGCGCCAGCAGCCCAGCAGGTGGGAGGGGCAATCAGCCCCAGCATTTT
TRBV16	-	14	TRBD1	TRBJ2-1	CASSQSTGAVEQFF	TGTGCCAGCAGCCAATCCACAGGGGCGGTTGAGCAGTTCTTC
TRBV4-1	once	16	-	TRBJ2-3	CASSQDNREIMDTQYF	TGCGCCAGCAGCCAAGATAACAGGGAAATAATGGATACGCAGTATTTT
TRBV15	few	15	TRBD2	TRBJ2-7	CATSRDQRGGVEQYF	TGTGCCACCAGCAGAGATCAGCGGGGAGGGGTTGAGCAGTACTTC
TRBV29-1	-	12	-	TRBJ1-2	CSVESGGYGYTF	TGCAGCGTTGAAAGCGGGGGTTATGGCTACACCTTC
TRBV7-9	few	13	-	TRBJ1-1	CASSLALYSEAFF	TGTGCCAGCAGCTTAGCGTTGTACTCTGAAGCTTTCTTT
TRBV11-3	-	14	-	TRBJ2-5	CASSLLGVQETQYF	TGTGCCAGCAGCTTATTGGGGGTTCAAGAGACCCAGTACTTC
TRBV15	-	14	TRBD2	TRBJ2-7	CATTEREGPNEQYF	TGTGCCACCACCGAGCGGGAGGGCCCAAACGAGCAGTACTTC
TRBV1	-	15	-	TRBJ2-7	CTSSRQGESSYEQYF	TGCACCAGCAGCAGGCAGGGGGAAAGCTCCTACGAGCAGTACTTC
TRBV30	few	12	-	TRBJ1-3	CAWSDGGNTIYF	TGTGCCTGGAGTGACGGGGGGAACACCATATATTTT
TRBV19	-	17	-	TRBJ1-2	CASSPASGSSFLYGYTF	TGTGCCAGTAGTCCCGCGAGTGGATCAAGCTTTCTCTATGGCTACACCTTC
TRBV11-3	-	14	TRBD1	TRBJ1-1	CASSRTQGAGEAFF	TGTGCCAGCAGCCGGACACAGGGGGCGGGAGAAGCTTTCTTT
TRBV5-6	-	14	-	TRBJ2-5	CASSFRPYQETQYF	TGTGCCAGCAGCTTCCGACCTTACCAAGAGACCCAGTACTTC
TRBV19	-	15	TRBD1	TRBJ2-7	CASSIGGTGFKEQYF	TGTGCCAGTAGTATAGGAGGGACAGGGTTCAAGGAGCAGTACTTC
TRBV6-5	-	13	TRBD1	TRBJ1-2	CASRRQGYYGYTF	TGTGCCAGCAGGAGACAGGGATACTATGGCTACACCTTC
TRBV27	-	13	TRBD2	TRBJ2-1	CASSLSAGGEPFF	TGTGCCAGCAGTTTAAGCGCGGGAGGCGAGCCGTTCTTC
TRBV27	-	14	-	TRBJ2-2	CASSPGKGSGELFF	TGTGCCAGCAGTCCCGGAAAGGGGTCCGGGGAGCTGTTTTTT
TRBV18	-	15	TRBD1	TRBJ1-1	CASSPGQGSNTEAFF	TGTGCCAGCTCACCCGGACAGGGGAGTAACACTGAAGCTTTCTTT
TRBV19	-	13	-	TRBJ1-5	CASSSRVGQPQHF	TGTGCCAGTAGTAGCAGGGTGGGTCAGCCCCAGCATTTT
TRBV7-3	few	14	TRBD1	TRBJ2-2	CASSLGQGNGELFF	TGTGCCAGCAGCTTAGGACAGGGTAACGGGGAGCTGTTTTTT
TRBV28	-	16	TRBD1	TRBJ1-3	CASSTPTGFGGNTIYF	TGTGCCAGCAGCACCCCGACAGGGTTTGGTGGAAACACCATATATTTT
TRBV11-2	-	15	-	TRBJ2-7	CASSPPLRRVYEQYF	TGTGCCAGCAGCCCCCCTCTAAGGAGGGTCTACGAGCAGTACTTC
TRBV19	-	16	TRBD2	TRBJ2-1	CASKLSGRYSYNEQFF	TGTGCCAGTAAATTGAGCGGGAGGTACTCCTACAATGAGCAGTTCTTC
TRBV6-5	-	15	TRBD1	TRBJ1-1	CASSVQRGPWAEAFF	TGTGCCAGCAGCGTCCAGAGGGGGCCCTGGGCTGAAGCTTTCTTT
TRBV11-2	-	16	TRBD2	TRBJ2-2	CASSPRLAQGLGELFF	TGTGCCAGCAGCCCACGACTAGCGCAGGGACTCGGGGAGCTGTTTTTT
TRBV11-2	-	16	-	TRBJ2-7	CASSLANQAASYEQYF	TGTGCCAGCAGCTTAGCGAACCAGGCAGCAAGCTACGAGCAGTACTTC
TRBV7-9	-	15	TRBD1	TRBJ2-7	CASSLALQGVYEQYF	TGTGCCAGCAGCTTAGCCCTCCAGGGGGTATACGAGCAGTACTTC
TRBV29-1	-	13	-	TRBJ2-2	CSALGGNTGELFF	TGCAGCGCCCTGGGGGGGAACACCGGGGAGCTGTTTTTT
TRBV29-1	once	15	-	TRBJ2-1	CSVDRPIYYYNEQFF	TGCAGCGTTGACCGCCCTATCTACTACTACAATGAGCAGTTCTTC
TRBV27	-	14	-	TRBJ2-7	CASSLQGQSYEQYF	TGTGCCAGCAGTTTGCAGGGGCAATCCTACGAGCAGTACTTC
TRBV13	-	17	TRBD2	TRBJ2-1	CASSLWGRAPVDNEQFF	TGTGCCAGCAGCTTATGGGGGAGGGCCCCCGTGGACAATGAGCAGTTCTTC
TRBV5-6	-	14	TRBD1	TRBJ1-2	CASSLDRGVHGYTF	TGTGCCAGCAGCTTGGACAGGGGGGTCCATGGCTACACCTTC
TRBV6-5	-	15	TRBD2	TRBJ2-7	CASSYLAGGNYEQYF	TGTGCCAGCAGTTACTTAGCGGGAGGAAACTACGAGCAGTACTTC
TRBV30	-	15	-	TRBJ1-6	CAWSVQGVWYSPLHF	TGTGCCTGGAGTGTGCAGGGAGTCTGGTATTCACCCCTCCACTTT
TRBV4-1	-	16	TRBD1	TRBJ1-2	CASSQSTPGQGYGYTF	TGCGCCAGCAGCCAATCCACGCCGGGACAGGGATATGGCTACACCTTC
TRBV7-2	-	15	-	TRBJ1-2	CASSLEGGQGYGYTF	TGTGCCAGCAGCTTAGAGGGGGGGCAGGGCTATGGCTACACCTTC
TRBV27	-	16	TRBD2	TRBJ2-5	CASSLSSGRTKETQYF	TGTGCCAGCAGTTTAAGTAGCGGGAGGACGAAGGAGACCCAGTACTTC
TRBV15	-	16	-	TRBJ2-3	CATSREFWTETDTQYF	TGTGCCACCAGCAGAGAGTTTTGGACCGAAACAGATACGCAGTATTTT
TRBV5-6	-	16	-	TRBJ1-1	CASSLALGGSRTEAFF	TGTGCCAGCAGCTTGGCTCTTGGGGGCTCGAGAACTGAAGCTTTCTTT
TRBV27	-	11	-	TRBJ2-1	CASRGSGAQFF	TGTGCCAGCAGGGGTTCCGGTGCGCAGTTCTTC